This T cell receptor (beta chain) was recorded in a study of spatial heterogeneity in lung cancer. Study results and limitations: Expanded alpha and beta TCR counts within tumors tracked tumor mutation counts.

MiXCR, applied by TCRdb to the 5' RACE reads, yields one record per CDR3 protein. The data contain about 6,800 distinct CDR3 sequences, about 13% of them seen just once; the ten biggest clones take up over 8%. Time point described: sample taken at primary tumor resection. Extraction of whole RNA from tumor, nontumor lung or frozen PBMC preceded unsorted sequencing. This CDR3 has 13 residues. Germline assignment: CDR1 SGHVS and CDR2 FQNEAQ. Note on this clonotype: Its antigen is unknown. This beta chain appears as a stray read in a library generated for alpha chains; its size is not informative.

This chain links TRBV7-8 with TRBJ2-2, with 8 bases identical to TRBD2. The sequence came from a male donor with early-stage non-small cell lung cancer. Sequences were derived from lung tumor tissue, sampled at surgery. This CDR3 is CANRRGEAGELFF. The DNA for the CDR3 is TGTGCGAACCGGCGGGGGGAAGCCGGGGAGCTGTTTTTT.